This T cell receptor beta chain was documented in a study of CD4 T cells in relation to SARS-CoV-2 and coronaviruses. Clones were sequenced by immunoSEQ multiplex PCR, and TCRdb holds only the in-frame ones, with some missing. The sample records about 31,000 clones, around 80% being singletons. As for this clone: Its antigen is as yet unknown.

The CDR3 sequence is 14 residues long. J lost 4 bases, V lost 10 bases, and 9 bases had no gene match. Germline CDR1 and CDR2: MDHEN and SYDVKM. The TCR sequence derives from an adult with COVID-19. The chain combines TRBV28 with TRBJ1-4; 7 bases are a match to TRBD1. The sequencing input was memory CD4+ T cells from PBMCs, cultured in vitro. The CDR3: CATSGAGGNEKLFF. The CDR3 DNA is TGTGCCACCAGCGGGGCAGGGGGTAATGAAAAACTGTTTTTT.